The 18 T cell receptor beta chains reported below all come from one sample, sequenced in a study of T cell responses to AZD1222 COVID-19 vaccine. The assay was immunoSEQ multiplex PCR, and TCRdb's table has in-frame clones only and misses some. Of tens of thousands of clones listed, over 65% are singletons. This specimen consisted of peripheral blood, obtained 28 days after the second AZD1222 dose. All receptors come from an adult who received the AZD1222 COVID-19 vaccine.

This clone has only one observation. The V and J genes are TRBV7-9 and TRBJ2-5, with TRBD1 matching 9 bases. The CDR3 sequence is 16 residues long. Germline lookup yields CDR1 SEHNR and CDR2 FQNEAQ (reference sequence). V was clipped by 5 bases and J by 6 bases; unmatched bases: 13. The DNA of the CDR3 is TGTGCCAGCAGCCCCGCCGGGACAGGGACGGAGAAGACCCAGTACTTC. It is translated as CASSPAGTGTEKTQYF.

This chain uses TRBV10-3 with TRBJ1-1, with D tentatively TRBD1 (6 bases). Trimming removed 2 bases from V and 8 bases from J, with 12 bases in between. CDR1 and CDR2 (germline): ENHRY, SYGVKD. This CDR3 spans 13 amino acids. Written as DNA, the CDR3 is TGTGCCATCAGTGAGGGAGAGGACAGAGAAGCTTTCTTT. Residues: CAISEGEDREAFF.

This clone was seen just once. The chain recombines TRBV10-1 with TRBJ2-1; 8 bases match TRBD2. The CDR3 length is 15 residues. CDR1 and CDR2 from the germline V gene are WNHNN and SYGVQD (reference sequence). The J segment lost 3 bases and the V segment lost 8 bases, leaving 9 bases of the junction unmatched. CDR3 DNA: TGCGCCAGCCCATTTAGCGGGGTGGGCTACAATGAGCAGTTCTTC. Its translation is CASPFSGVGYNEQFF.

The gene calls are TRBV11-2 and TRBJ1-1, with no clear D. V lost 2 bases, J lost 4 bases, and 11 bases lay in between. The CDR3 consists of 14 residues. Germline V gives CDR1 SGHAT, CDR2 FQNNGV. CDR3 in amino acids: CASSLSRGFTEAFF. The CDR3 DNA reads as TGTGCCAGCAGCTTATCGCGGGGTTTCACTGAAGCTTTCTTT.

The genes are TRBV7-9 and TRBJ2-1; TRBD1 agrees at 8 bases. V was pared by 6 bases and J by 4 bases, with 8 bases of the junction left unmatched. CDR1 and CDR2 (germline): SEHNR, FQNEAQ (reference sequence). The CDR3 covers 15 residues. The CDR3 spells CASSLSGTGYNEQFF. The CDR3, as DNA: TGTGCCAGCAGTCTCTCCGGGACAGGTTACAATGAGCAGTTCTTC.

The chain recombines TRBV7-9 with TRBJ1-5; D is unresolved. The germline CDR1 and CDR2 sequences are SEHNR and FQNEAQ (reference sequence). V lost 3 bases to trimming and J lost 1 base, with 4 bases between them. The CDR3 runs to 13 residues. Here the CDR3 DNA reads TGTGCCAGCAGCTTGGAAAGCAATCAGCCCCAGCATTTT. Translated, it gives CASSLESNQPQHF.

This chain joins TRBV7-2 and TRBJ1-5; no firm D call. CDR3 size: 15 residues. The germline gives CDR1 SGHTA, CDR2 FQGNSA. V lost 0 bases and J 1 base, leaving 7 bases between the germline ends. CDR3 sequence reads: CASSLASRSNQPQHF. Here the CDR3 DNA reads TGTGCCAGCAGCTTAGCGTCGCGGAGCAATCAGCCCCAGCATTTT.

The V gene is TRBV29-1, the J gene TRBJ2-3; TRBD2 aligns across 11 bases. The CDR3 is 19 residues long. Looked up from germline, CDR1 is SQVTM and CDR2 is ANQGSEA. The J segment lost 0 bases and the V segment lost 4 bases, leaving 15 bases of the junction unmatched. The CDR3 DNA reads TGCAGCGTTGTAACCGTTAAGCTAGCGGGGGGTCCTAGCACAGATACGCAGTATTTT. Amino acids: CSVVTVKLAGGPSTDTQYF.

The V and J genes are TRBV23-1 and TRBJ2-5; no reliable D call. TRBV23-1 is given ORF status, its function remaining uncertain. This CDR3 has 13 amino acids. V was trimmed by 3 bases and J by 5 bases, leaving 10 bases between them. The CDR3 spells CASSHKVSETQYF. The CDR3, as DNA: TGCGCCAGCAGTCATAAGGTTTCGGAGACCCAGTACTTC.

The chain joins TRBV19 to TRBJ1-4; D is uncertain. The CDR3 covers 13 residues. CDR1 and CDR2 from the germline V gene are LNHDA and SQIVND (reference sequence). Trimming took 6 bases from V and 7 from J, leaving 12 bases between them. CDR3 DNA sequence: TGTGCCAGTAGCTACCGGAGGGTTGAAAAACTGTTTTTT. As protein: CASSYRRVEKLFF.

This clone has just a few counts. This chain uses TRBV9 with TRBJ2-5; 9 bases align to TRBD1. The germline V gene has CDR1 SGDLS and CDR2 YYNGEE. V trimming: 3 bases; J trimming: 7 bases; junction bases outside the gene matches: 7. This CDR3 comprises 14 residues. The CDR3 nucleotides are TGTGCCAGCAGCGCCAGACAGGGGGACGGGACCCAGTACTTC. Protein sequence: CASSARQGDGTQYF. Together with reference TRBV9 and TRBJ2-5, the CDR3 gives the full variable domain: DSGVTQTPKHLITATGQRVTLRCSPRSGDLSVYWYQQSLDQGLQFLIQYYNGEERAKGNILERFSAQQFPDLHSELNLSSLELGDSALYFCASSARQGDGTQYFGPGTRLLVL.

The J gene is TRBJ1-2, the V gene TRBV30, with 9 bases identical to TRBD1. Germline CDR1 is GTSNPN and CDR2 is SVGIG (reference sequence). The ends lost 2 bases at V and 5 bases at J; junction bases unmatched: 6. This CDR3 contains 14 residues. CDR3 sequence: CAWSTRQGDYGYTF. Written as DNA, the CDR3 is TGTGCCTGGAGTACCAGACAGGGGGATTATGGCTACACCTTC. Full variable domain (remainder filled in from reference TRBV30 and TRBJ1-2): SQTIHQWPATLVQPVGSPLSLECTVEGTSNPNLYWYRQAAGRGLQLLFYSVGIGQISSEVPQNLSASRPQDRQFILSSKKLLLSDSGFYLCAWSTRQGDYGYTFGSGTRLTVV.

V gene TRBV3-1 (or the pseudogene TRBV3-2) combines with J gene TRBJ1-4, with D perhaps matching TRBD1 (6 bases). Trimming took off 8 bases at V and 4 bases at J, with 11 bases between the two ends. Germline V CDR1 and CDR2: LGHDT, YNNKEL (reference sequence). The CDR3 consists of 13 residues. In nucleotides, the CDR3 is TGTGCCAGCTCATCGGACAGTAATGAAAAACTGTTTTTT. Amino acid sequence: CASSSDSNEKLFF.

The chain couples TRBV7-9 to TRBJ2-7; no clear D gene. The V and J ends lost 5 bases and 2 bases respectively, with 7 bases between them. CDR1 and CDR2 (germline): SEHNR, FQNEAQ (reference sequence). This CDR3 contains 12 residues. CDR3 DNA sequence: TGTGCCAGCAGCGAAGTCGCCTACGAGCAGTACTTC. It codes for CASSEVAYEQYF.

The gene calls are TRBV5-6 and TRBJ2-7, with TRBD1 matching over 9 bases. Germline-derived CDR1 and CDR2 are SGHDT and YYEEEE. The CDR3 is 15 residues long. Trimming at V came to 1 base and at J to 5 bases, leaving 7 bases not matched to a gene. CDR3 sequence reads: CASSLKDRGAHEQYF. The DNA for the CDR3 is TGTGCCAGCAGCTTGAAGGACAGGGGCGCCCACGAGCAGTACTTC. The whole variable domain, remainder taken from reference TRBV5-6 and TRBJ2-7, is DAGVTQSPTHLIKTRGQQVTLRCSPKSGHDTVSWYQQALGQGPQFIFQYYEEEERQRGNFPDRFSGHQFPNYSSELNVNALLLGDSALYLCASSLKDRGAHEQYFGPGTRLTVT.

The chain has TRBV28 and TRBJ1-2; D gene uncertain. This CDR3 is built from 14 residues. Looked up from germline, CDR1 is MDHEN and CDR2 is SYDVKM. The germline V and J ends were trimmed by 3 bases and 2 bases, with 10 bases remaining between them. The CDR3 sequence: CASSLTQVNYGYTF. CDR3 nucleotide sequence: TGTGCCAGCAGTTTGACCCAAGTCAACTATGGCTACACCTTC.

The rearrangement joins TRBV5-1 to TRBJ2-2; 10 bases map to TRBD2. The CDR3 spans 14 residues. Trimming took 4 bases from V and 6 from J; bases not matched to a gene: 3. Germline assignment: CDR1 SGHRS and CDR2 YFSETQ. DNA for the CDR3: TGCGCCAGCAGCCCGGGGACTAGCGCCGGGGAGCTGTTTTTT. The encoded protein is CASSPGTSAGELFF.

CDR3 loop: CASSGGLNQPQHF. The CDR3 nucleotides are TGTGCCAGCAGCGGGGGGCTCAATCAGCCCCAGCATTTT. The chain uses TRBV2 and TRBJ1-5, with a possible D match to TRBD1 (6 bases). The germline V and J ends were trimmed by 6 bases and 3 bases, with 9 bases remaining between them. The CDR3 runs 13 residues. CDR1 and CDR2 from the germline V gene are SNHLY and FYNNEI.